This T cell receptor (beta chain) derives from a study of blood T cell repertoires in COVID-19. Overall study: T cells, B-cell-depleted T cells, or PBMCs supplied cDNA or gDNA.

The V end lost 6 bases, the J end lost 4 bases, and 10 bases lay between the germline ends. This CDR3 region has 12 residues. In the source study's methods: How many nucleated cells were present was estimated from reference gene primer amplification. Sequencing was performed with immunoSEQ multiplex PCR; in TCRdb, only in-frame clones are kept and a portion is missing. V, J and clone size reflect that table, while D and trimming were determined from the DNA. This table has 150,000 to 200,000 clones, about 82% appearing once. The gene calls are TRBV12-3 or TRBV12-4 and TRBJ2-7; D is possibly TRBD2 (5 bases). The material sequenced was peripheral blood. The source of this sequence is a woman younger than 45 with acute or convalescent COVID-19. The CDR3 spells CASSRTLYEQYF. CDR3 in DNA: TGTGCCAGCAGCCGGACTCTTTACGAGCAGTACTTC.